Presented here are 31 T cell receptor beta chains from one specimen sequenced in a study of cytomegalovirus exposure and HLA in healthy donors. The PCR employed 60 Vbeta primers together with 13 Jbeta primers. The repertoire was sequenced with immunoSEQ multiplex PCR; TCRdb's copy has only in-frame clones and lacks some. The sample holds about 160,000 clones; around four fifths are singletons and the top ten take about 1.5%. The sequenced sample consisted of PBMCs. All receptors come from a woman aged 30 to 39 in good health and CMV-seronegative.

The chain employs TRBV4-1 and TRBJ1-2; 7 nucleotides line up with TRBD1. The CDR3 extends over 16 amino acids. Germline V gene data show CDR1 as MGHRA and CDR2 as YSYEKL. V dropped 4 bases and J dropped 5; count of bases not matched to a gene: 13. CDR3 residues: CASSPVRDSTGYGYTF. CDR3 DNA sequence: TGCGCCAGCAGCCCAGTCCGGGACAGCACTGGGTATGGCTACACCTTC.

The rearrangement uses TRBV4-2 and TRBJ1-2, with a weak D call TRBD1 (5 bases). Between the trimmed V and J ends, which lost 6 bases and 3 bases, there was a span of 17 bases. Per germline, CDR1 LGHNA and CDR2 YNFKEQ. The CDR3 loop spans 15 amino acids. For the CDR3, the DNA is TGTGCCAGCAGAACCGCGACAGAGAGTTACTATGGCTACACCTTC. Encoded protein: CASRTATESYYGYTF.

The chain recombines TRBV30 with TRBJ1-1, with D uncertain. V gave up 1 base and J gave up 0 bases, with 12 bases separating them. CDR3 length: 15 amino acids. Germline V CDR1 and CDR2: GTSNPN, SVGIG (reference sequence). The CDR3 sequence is CAWSGLGEMNTEAFF. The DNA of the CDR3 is TGTGCCTGGAGTGGGCTCGGGGAAATGAACACTGAAGCTTTCTTT.

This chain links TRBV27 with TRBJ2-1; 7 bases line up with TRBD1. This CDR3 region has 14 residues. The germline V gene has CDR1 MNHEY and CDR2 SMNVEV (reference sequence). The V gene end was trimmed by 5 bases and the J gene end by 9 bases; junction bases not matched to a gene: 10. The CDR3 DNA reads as TGTGCCAGCAGTCTACACAGGGGAAGGGGTGAGCAGTTCTTC. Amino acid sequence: CASSLHRGRGEQFF.

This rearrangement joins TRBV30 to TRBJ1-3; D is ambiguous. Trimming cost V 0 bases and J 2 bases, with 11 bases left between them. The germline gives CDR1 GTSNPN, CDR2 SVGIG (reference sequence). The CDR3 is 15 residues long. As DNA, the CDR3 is TGTGCCTGGAGTGTACGAGGCGCGGCTGGAAACACCATATATTTT. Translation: CAWSVRGAAGNTIYF.

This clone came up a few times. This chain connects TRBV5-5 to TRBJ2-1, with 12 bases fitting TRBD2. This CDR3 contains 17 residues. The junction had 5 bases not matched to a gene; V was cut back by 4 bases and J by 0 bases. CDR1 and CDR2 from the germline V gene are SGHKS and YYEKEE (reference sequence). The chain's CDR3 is CASSLTSGGSSYNEQFF. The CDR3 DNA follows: TGTGCCAGCAGCCTTACTAGCGGGGGGAGCTCCTACAATGAGCAGTTCTTC. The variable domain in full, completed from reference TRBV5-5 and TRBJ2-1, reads DAGVTQSPTHLIKTRGQQVTLRCSPISGHKSVSWYQQVLGQGPQFIFQYYEKEERGRGNFPDRFSARQFPNYSSELNVNALLLGDSALYLCASSLTSGGSSYNEQFFGPGTRLTVL.

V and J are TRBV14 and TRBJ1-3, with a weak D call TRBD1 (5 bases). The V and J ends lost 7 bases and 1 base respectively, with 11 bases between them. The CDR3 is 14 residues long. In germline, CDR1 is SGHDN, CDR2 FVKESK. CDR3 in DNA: TGTGCCAGCAATACAGGCTGGTCTGGAAACACCATATATTTT. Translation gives CASNTGWSGNTIYF. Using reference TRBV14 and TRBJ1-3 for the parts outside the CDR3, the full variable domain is EAGVTQFPSHSVIEKGQTVTLRCDPISGHDNLYWYRRVMGKEIKFLLHFVKESKQDESGMPNNRFLAERTGGTYSTLKVQPAELEDSGVYFCASNTGWSGNTIYFGEGSWLTVV.

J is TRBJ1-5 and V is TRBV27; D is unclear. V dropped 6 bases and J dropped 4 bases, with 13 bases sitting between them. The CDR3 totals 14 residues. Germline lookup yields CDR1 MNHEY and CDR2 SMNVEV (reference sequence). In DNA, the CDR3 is TGTGCCAGCAGCCATCTAGGAGAGAATCAGCCCCAGCATTTT. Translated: CASSHLGENQPQHF.

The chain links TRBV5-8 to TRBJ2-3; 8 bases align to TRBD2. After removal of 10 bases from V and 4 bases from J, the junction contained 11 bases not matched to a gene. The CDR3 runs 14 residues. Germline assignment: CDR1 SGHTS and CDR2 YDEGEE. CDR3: CAGPAGLVPDTQYF. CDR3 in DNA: TGTGCCGGTCCTGCGGGACTAGTCCCAGATACGCAGTATTTT.

CDR3 nucleotide sequence: TGTGCCAGTAGTATCTTTAATTCACCCCTCCACTTT. Translation: CASSIFNSPLHF. This chain links TRBV19 with TRBJ1-6; D unclear. The CDR3 is made up of 12 amino acids. Trimming shortened V by 3 bases and J by 6 bases, and 3 bases separated the two germline ends. Germline loops: CDR1 LNHDA, CDR2 SQIVND (reference sequence).

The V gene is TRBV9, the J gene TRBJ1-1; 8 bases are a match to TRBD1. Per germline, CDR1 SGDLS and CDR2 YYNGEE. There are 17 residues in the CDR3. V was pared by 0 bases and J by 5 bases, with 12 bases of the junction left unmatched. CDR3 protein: CASSVGPGGPFPTEAFF. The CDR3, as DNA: TGTGCCAGCAGCGTAGGGCCAGGGGGCCCCTTCCCAACTGAAGCTTTCTTT.

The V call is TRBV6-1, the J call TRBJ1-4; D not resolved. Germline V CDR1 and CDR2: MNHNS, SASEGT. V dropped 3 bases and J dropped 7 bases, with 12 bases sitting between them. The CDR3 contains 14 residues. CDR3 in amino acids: CASSESEPFEKLFF. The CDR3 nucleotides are TGTGCCAGCAGTGAGTCAGAACCTTTTGAAAAACTGTTTTTT.

CDR3 nucleotides: TGCGCCAGCAGCCAAGAATTAACCGGAGCCTGGACCCAGTACTTC. It codes for CASSQELTGAWTQYF. V is TRBV4-1 and J is TRBJ2-5; no clear D gene. V was clipped by 0 bases and J by 7 bases, with 15 bases between them. This CDR3 is 15 amino acids long. Germline CDR1 MGHRA, CDR2 YSYEKL.

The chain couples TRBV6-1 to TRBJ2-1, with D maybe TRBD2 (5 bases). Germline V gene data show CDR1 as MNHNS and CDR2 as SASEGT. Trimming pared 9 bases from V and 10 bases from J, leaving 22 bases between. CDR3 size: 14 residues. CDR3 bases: TGTGCCAGTATATACTCTGGGTGGCTAGCCGAGCAGTTCTTC. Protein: CASIYSGWLAEQFF.

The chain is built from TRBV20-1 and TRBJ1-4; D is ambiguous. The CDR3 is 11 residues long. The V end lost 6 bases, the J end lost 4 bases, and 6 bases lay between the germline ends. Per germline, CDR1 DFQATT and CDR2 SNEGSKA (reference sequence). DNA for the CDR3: TGCAGTGCAGAGTTTAATGAAAAACTGTTTTTT. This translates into CSAEFNEKLFF.

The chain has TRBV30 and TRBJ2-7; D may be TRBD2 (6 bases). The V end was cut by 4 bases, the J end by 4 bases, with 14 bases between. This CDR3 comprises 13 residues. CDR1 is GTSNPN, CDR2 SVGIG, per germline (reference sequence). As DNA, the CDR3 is TGTGCCTGGACCGGTCGGGGAGGATACGAGCAGTACTTC. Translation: CAWTGRGGYEQYF.

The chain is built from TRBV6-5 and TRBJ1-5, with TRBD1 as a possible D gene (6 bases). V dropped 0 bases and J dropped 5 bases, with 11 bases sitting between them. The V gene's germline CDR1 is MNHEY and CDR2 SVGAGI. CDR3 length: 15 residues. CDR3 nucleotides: TGTGCCAGCAGTTACTCGAGAGGGGGGGATCAGCCCCAGCATTTT. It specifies CASSYSRGGDQPQHF.

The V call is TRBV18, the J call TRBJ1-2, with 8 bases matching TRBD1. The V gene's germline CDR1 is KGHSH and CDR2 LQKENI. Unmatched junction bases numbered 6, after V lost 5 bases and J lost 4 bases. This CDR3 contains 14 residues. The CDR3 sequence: CASSEAGGGYGYTF. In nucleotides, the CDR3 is TGTGCCAGCTCAGAGGCAGGGGGCGGCTATGGCTACACCTTC.

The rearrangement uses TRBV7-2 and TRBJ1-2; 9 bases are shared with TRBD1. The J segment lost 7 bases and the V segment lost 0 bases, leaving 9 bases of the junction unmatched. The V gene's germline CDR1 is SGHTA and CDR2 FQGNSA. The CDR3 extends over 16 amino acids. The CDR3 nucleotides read TGTGCCAGCAGCTTAGCGCTTTTGGGGACAGGGTCTGGCTACACCTTC. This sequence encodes CASSLALLGTGSGYTF. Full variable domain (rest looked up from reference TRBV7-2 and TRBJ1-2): GAGVSQSPSNKVTEKGKDVELRCDPISGHTALYWYRQSLGQGLEFLIYFQGNSAPDKSGLPSDRFSAERTGGSVSTLTIQRTQQEDSAVYLCASSLALLGTGSGYTFGSGTRLTVV.

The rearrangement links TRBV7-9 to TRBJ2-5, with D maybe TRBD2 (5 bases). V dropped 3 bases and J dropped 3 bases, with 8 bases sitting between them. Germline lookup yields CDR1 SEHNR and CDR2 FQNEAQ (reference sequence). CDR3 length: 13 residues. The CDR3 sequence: CASSFSGEETQYF. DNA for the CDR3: TGTGCCAGCAGCTTTTCCGGGGAAGAGACCCAGTACTTC.

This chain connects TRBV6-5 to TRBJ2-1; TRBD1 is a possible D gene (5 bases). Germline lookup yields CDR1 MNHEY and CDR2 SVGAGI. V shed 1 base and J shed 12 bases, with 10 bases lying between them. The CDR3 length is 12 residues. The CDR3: CASSYWQGAQFF. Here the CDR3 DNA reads TGTGCCAGCAGTTACTGGCAGGGTGCGCAGTTCTTC.

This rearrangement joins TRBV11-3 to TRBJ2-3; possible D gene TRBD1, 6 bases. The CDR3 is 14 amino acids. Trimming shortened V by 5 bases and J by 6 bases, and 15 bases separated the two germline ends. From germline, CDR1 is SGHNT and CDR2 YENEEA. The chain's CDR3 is CASSGGQRRDTQYF. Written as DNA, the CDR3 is TGTGCCAGCAGCGGGGGCCAGAGAAGGGATACGCAGTATTTT.

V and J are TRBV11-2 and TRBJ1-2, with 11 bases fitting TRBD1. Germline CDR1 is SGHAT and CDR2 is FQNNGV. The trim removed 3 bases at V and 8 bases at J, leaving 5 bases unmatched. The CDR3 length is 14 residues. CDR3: CASSFRTGGYGYTF. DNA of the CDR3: TGTGCCAGCAGCTTTCGGACAGGGGGCTACGGCTACACCTTC.

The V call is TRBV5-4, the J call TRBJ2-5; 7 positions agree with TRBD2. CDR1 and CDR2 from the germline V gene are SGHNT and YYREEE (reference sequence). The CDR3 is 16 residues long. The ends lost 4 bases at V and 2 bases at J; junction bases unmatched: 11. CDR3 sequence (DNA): TGTGCCAGCAGCAGCGGACCGGGACTAACACAAGAGACCCAGTACTTC. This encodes CASSSGPGLTQETQYF.

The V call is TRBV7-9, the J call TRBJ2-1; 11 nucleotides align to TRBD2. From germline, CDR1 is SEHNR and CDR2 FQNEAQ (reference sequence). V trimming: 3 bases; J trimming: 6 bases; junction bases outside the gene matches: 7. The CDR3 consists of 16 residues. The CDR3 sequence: CASSFLLAGELNEQFF. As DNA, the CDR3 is TGTGCCAGCAGCTTTCTACTAGCGGGGGAACTCAATGAGCAGTTCTTC.

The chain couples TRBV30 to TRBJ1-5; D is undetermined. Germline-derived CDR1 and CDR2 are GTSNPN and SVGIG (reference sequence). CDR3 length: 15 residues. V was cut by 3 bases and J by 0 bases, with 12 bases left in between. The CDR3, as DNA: TGTGCCTGGAGACCGACTGGATATAGCAATCAGCCCCAGCATTTT. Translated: CAWRPTGYSNQPQHF. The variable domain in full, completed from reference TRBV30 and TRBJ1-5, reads SQTIHQWPATLVQPVGSPLSLECTVEGTSNPNLYWYRQAAGRGLQLLFYSVGIGQISSEVPQNLSASRPQDRQFILSSKKLLLSDSGFYLCAWRPTGYSNQPQHFGDGTRLSIL.

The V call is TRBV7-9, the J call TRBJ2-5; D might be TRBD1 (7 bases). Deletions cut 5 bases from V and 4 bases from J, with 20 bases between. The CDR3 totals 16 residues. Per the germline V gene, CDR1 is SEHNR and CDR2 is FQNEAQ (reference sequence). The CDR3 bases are TGTGCCAGCAGCACCGACAGGGCTGCGGGGAGAGAGACCCAGTACTTC. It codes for CASSTDRAAGRETQYF.

CDR3 coding DNA: TGTGCCAGCAGGCTTGGGGGGGCTTATAACAATGAGCAGTTCTTC. It codes for CASRLGGAYNNEQFF. The V call is TRBV2, the J call TRBJ2-1; a weak D match, TRBD2 (7 bases). The CDR3 extends over 15 amino acids. Germline loops: CDR1 SNHLY, CDR2 FYNNEI. Trimming removed 6 bases at V and 5 bases at J, with 17 bases between.

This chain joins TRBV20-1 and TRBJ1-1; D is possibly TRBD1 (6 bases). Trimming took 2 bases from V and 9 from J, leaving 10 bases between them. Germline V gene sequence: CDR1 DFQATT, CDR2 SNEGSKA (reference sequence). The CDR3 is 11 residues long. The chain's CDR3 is CSARHGQQAFF. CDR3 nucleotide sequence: TGCAGTGCTAGACACGGACAGCAAGCTTTCTTT.

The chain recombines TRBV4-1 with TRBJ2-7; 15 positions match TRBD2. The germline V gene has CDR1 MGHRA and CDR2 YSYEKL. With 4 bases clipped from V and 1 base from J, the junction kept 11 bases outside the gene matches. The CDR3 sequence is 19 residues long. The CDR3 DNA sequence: TGCGCCAGCAGCCGGAACGCCGGGACTAGCGGGGGGACGTCCTACGAGCAGTACTTC. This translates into CASSRNAGTSGGTSYEQYF.

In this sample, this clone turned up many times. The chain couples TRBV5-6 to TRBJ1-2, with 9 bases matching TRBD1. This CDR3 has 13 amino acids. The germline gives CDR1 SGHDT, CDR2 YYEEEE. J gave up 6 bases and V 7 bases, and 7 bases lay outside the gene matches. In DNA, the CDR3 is TGTGCCAGCTCACGGACAGGGGAGCATGGCTACACCTTC. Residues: CASSRTGEHGYTF.